These 19 T cell receptor beta chains were all obtained from the same sample, sequenced in a study of CD8 T cells in ankylosing spondylitis. TCRdb recomputed calls from the 5' RACE reads with MiXCR, one row per CDR3 protein. Here the sample spans 200,000 to 250,000 distinct CDR3 sequences, 10% to 13% being singletons. Sequences were obtained from blood, either unsorted or a sorted T cell fraction (not recorded which). These receptor sequences come from a male donor with ankylosing spondylitis or in good health (not recorded which).

At least ten counts were recorded for this clonotype. The chain combines TRBV11-2 with TRBJ2-7; D not resolved. Trimming removed 7 bases from V and 3 bases from J, with 7 bases in between. CDR3 length equals 11 residues. The V gene's germline CDR1 is SGHAT and CDR2 FQNNGV. The chain's CDR3 is CASTPGYEQYF. CDR3 nucleotide sequence: TGTGCCAGCACCCCCGGCTACGAGCAGTACTTC.

This clonotype has a handful of counts. The chain carries TRBV7-3 and TRBJ2-1, with TRBD1 identical over 8 bases. This CDR3 has 15 residues. Germline CDR1 and CDR2: SGHTA and FQGTGA. With 3 bases clipped from V and 2 bases from J, the junction kept 3 bases outside the gene matches. The CDR3: CASSFGTGPYNEQFF. The CDR3 DNA is TGTGCCAGCAGCTTCGGGACAGGCCCCTACAATGAGCAGTTCTTC. The full variable domain, completed using reference TRBV7-3 and TRBJ2-1, is GAGVSQTPSNKVTEKGKYVELRCDPISGHTALYWYRQSLGQGPEFLIYFQGTGAADDSGLPNDRFFAVRPEGSVSTLKIQRTERGDSAVYLCASSFGTGPYNEQFFGPGTRLTVL.

A note on this clonotype: Being one base from a much bigger clone, this may be a read error. As the CDR3 is not closed by the conserved phenylalanine or tryptophan, this likely results from a read error. V usage is TRBV7-8 and J usage is TRBJ2-2; D tentatively reads TRBD1 or TRBD2 (5 bases each). Germline V gene sequence: CDR1 SGHVS, CDR2 FQNEAQ. The CDR3 covers 16 residues. V was pared by 6 bases and J by 2 bases, with 16 bases between. CDR3 DNA: TGTGCCAGCAGGATAAGCGAGGGGTATAACACCGGGGAGCTGTTTTCT. As protein: CASRISEGYNTGELFS.

About this clonotype: This may arise from a read error, as a much more abundant clone is one base away. The chain recombines TRBV12-3 or TRBV12-4 with TRBJ2-2; TRBD2 might be the D (6 bases). CDR3 length: 17 residues. In nucleotides, the CDR3 is TGTGCCACCAGTTTCGGGTCGGGCGGGGTGAACACCGGGGAGCTGTTTTTT. This encodes CATSFGSGGVNTGELFF.

The chain is built from TRBV14 and TRBJ2-3; D uncertain. Germline V gene sequence: CDR1 SGHDN, CDR2 FVKESK. V was pared by 0 bases and J by 6 bases, with 13 bases between. The CDR3 is made up of 15 amino acids. Here the CDR3 DNA reads TGTGCCAGCAGCCAAGATGTATTTGGGGTGGATACGCAGTATTTT. This translates into CASSQDVFGVDTQYF.

This clonotype was seen at least ten times. The chain recombines TRBV18 with TRBJ1-1; D ambiguous. V was shortened by 2 bases and J by 1 base, with 8 bases between the two germline ends. The germline V gene has CDR1 KGHSH and CDR2 LQKENI. The CDR3 runs 14 residues. The CDR3 reads CASSPEQRNTEAFF. The CDR3 DNA follows: TGTGCCAGCTCACCAGAACAGCGGAACACTGAAGCTTTCTTT.

This clonotype appeared many times. V and J are TRBV7-3 and TRBJ1-2; 8 bases map to TRBD1. V shed 5 bases, J shed 8 bases, and the junction held 7 bases outside the gene matches. Germline assignment: CDR1 SGHTA and CDR2 FQGTGA. The CDR3 has 13 residues. The CDR3 spells CASSQDRAGGYTF. The CDR3 DNA follows: TGTGCCAGCAGCCAGGACAGGGCGGGCGGCTACACCTTC.

There are a few counts of this clonotype. J is TRBJ1-6 and V is TRBV5-5, with TRBD1 matching over 7 bases. The J segment lost 5 bases and the V segment lost 3 bases, leaving 8 bases of the junction unmatched. The CDR3 sequence is 16 residues long. Germline-derived CDR1 and CDR2 are SGHKS and YYEKEE (reference sequence). CDR3 DNA: TGTGCCAGCAGCTCGAACGGACAGGCTAATAATTCACCCCTCCACTTT. It codes for CASSSNGQANNSPLHF.

The J gene is TRBJ2-7, the V gene TRBV2; the D gene is possibly TRBD1 (5 bases). This CDR3 contains 12 residues. Trimming stripped 6 bases from V and 6 bases from J, with 12 bases between. The germline CDR1 and CDR2 sequences are SNHLY and FYNNEI. The CDR3 DNA reads TGTGCCAGCAGGTACAGGTCTGCCGAGCAGTACTTC. Translating gives CASRYRSAEQYF. Based on the CDR3 plus reference TRBV2 and TRBJ2-7, the full variable domain is EPEVTQTPSHQVTQMGQEVILRCVPISNHLYFYWYRQILGQKVEFLVSFYNNEISEKSEIFDDQFSVERPDGSNFTLKIRSTKLEDSAMYFCASRYRSAEQYFGPGTRLTVT.

In this sample, this clonotype turned up many times. CDR3 DNA sequence: TGTGCCAGCAGCCAAGCCCCCTCCTACGAGCAGTACTTC. This codes for CASSQAPSYEQYF. V is TRBV3-1 and J is TRBJ2-7; D is unresolved. The germline gives CDR1 LGHDT, CDR2 YNNKEL (reference sequence). This CDR3 spans 13 amino acids. V dropped 1 base and J dropped 0 bases, with 4 bases sitting between them.

This clonotype was observed many times. The chain recombines TRBV12-3 or TRBV12-4 with TRBJ2-2; a possible D gene is TRBD2 (5 bases). V lost 7 bases and J 4 bases, leaving 10 bases between the germline ends. The CDR3 loop spans 13 amino acids. The CDR3 sequence is CASTGSSTGELFF. DNA for the CDR3: TGTGCCAGCACGGGGAGTAGCACCGGGGAGCTGTTTTTT.

The DNA for the CDR3 is TGTGCCAGCAGTTTAGGGCTAGCGGGGCCTCGGAATGAGCAGTTCTTC. It is translated as CASSLGLAGPRNEQFF. The chain uses TRBV12-3 or TRBV12-4 and TRBJ2-1; 9 positions agree with TRBD2. V gave up 1 base and J gave up 7 bases; unmatched junction bases: 8. The CDR3 has 16 amino acids.

The chain carries TRBV3-1 and TRBJ2-7; D unclear. The length of the CDR3 is 11 residues. Germline CDR1 and CDR2: LGHDT and YNNKEL (reference sequence). Trimming stripped 5 bases from V and 4 bases from J, with 6 bases between. DNA for the CDR3: TGTGCCAGCAGCTATAGGTACGAGCAGTACTTC. Its translation: CASSYRYEQYF.

This clonotype was counted at least ten times. The J gene is TRBJ1-5, the V gene TRBV20-1; TRBD1 might be the D (6 bases). Trimming took 6 bases from V and 7 from J, leaving 16 bases between them. Germline V gene lookup returns CDR1 DFQATT and CDR2 SNEGSKA (reference sequence). The CDR3 extends over 13 amino acids. CDR3 nucleotides: TGCAGTGCCCATCACAGGGTAGGGCAGCCCCAGCATTTT. It encodes CSAHHRVGQPQHF.

There are many counts of this clonotype. The chain employs TRBV11-2 and TRBJ2-5, with D maybe TRBD2 (5 bases). The CDR3 consists of 13 residues. Germline loops: CDR1 SGHAT, CDR2 FQNNGV. Trimming left V 5 bases short and J 2 bases short, with 9 bases between. CDR3: CASSDGLQETQYF. The CDR3 DNA reads as TGTGCCAGCAGCGACGGACTTCAAGAGACCCAGTACTTC.

This clonotype was seen repeatedly, ten times or more. The rearrangement links TRBV20-1 to TRBJ2-2; D might be TRBD2 (5 bases). CDR3 length equals 14 residues. V was shortened by 1 base and J by 6 bases, with 12 bases between the two germline ends. Germline assignment: CDR1 DFQATT and CDR2 SNEGSKA (reference sequence). CDR3 DNA: TGCAGTGCTAGAGCTCGAGGGTCCGCCGGGGAGCTGTTTTTT. Encoded protein: CSARARGSAGELFF.

V gene TRBV3-1 combines with J gene TRBJ2-7; D is uncertain. The V end lost 2 bases, the J end lost 0 bases, and 17 bases lay between the germline ends. Looked up from germline, CDR1 is LGHDT and CDR2 is YNNKEL (reference sequence). The CDR3 spans 17 residues. The CDR3 region is CASSQSQRRPSSYEQYF. As DNA, the CDR3 is TGTGCCAGCAGCCAATCGCAGAGGAGACCGAGCTCCTACGAGCAGTACTTC.

The table lists this clonotype with many counts. The CDR3 coding sequence is TGCGCCAGCAGTTCGTACGACAGGGAGAAACTGTTTTTT. This gives the protein CASSSYDREKLFF. This rearrangement joins TRBV5-1 to TRBJ1-4, with 7 bases fitting TRBD1. V lost 5 bases, J lost 11 bases, and 9 bases stayed unmatched. Per germline, CDR1 SGHRS and CDR2 YFSETQ. The CDR3 loop spans 13 amino acids.

This clonotype was detected ten times or more. V is TRBV5-1 and J is TRBJ2-1; perhaps TRBD1 as D (6 bases). The V gene lost 0 bases and the J gene lost 9 bases, with 16 bases spanning the gap. This CDR3 region has 15 residues. Germline assignment: CDR1 SGHRS and CDR2 YFSETQ. CDR3 region: CASSLEAGVEVEQFF. The CDR3 DNA sequence: TGCGCCAGCAGCTTGGAGGCAGGGGTTGAGGTTGAGCAGTTCTTC.